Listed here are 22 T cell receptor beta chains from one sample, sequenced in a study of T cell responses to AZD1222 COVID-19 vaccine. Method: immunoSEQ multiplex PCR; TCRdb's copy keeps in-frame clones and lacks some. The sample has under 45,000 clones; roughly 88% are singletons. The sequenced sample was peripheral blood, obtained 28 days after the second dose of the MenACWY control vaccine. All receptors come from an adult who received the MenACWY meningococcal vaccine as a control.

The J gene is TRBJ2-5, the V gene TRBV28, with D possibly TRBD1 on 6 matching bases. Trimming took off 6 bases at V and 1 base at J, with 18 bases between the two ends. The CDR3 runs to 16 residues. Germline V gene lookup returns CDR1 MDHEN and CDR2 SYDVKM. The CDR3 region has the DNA TGTGCCAGCAGAGGACAAAAAAGGACAGTCCAAGAGACCCAGTACTTC. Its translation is CASRGQKRTVQETQYF.

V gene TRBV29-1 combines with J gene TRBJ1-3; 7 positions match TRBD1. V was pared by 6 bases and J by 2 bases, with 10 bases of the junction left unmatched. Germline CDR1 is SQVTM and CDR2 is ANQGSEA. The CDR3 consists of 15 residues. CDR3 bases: TGCAGCGTCGCCGGCCAGGGGGGACCTGGAAACACCATATATTTT. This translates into CSVAGQGGPGNTIYF.

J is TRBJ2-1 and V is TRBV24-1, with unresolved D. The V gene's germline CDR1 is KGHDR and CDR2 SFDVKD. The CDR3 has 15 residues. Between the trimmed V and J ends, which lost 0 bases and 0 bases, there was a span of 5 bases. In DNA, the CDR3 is TGTGCCACCAGTGATTTGAAGGGCTCCTACAATGAGCAGTTCTTC. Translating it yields CATSDLKGSYNEQFF.

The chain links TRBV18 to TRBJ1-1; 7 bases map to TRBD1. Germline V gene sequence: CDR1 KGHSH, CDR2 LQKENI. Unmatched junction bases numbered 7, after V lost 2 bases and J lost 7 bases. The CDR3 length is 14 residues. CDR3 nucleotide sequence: TGTGCCAGCTCACCAACCGACAGGGTTGGTGAAGCTTTCTTT. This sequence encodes CASSPTDRVGEAFF.

DNA of the CDR3: TGTGCCAGCAGCACTCACAGGGACTCCTATAATTCACCCCTCCACTTT. Its translation: CASSTHRDSYNSPLHF. The V call is TRBV28, the J call TRBJ1-6, with D maybe TRBD1 (6 bases). Trimming stripped 6 bases from V and 0 bases from J, with 12 bases between. CDR1 and CDR2 (germline): MDHEN, SYDVKM. This CDR3 contains 16 residues.

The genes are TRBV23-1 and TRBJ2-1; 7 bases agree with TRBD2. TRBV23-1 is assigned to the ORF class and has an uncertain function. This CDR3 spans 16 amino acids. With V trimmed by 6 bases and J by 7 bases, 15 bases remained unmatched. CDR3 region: CASSEQDPWTRNEQFF. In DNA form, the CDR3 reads TGCGCCAGCAGCGAACAGGACCCCTGGACTAGAAATGAGCAGTTCTTC.

Written as DNA, the CDR3 is TGTGCCACCGTAAGCCGGGGGGTGGACACTGAAGCTTTCTTT. Translating gives CATVSRGVDTEAFF. J is TRBJ1-1 and V is TRBV7-6; weak D call: TRBD1 (5 bases). Trimming removed 10 bases at V and 3 bases at J, with 18 bases between. Germline CDR1 SGHVS, CDR2 FNYEAQ. This CDR3 is 14 amino acids long.

The CDR3 nucleotides read TGCGCCAGCAGCTACCTCGGGGGGGCCGTAAACTATGGCTACACCTTC. Amino acids: CASSYLGGAVNYGYTF. The genes are TRBV5-1 and TRBJ1-2; TRBD1 might be the D (6 bases). The CDR3 is 16 amino acids. Germline lookup yields CDR1 SGHRS and CDR2 YFSETQ. Trimming took off 3 bases at V and 2 bases at J, with 17 bases between the two ends.

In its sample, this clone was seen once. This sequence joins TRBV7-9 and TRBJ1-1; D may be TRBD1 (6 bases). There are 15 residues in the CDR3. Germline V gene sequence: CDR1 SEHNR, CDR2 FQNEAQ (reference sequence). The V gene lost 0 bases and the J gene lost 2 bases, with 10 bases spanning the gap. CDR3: CASSLAQGTNTEAFF. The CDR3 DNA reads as TGTGCCAGCAGCTTAGCGCAGGGGACCAACACTGAAGCTTTCTTT.

CDR3 protein: CASSQDRGGTGELFF. Written as DNA, the CDR3 is TGTGCCAGCAGTCAAGACAGGGGAGGGACCGGGGAGCTGTTTTTT. V is TRBV28 and J is TRBJ2-2; maybe TRBD1 (8 bases). V lost 5 bases and J lost 5, with 15 bases in between. This CDR3 region has 15 residues. Looked up from germline, CDR1 is MDHEN and CDR2 is SYDVKM.

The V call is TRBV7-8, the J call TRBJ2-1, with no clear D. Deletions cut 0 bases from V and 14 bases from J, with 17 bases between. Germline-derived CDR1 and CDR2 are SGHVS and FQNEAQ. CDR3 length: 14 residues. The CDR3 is CASSLARIAGNEFF. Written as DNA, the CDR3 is TGTGCCAGCAGCTTAGCGCGAATAGCCGGTAATGAGTTCTTC.

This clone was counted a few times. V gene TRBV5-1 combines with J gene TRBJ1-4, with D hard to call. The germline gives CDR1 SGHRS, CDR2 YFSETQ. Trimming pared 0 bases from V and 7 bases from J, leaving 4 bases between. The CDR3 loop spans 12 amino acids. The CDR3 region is CASSLGGEKLFF. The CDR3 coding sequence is TGCGCCAGCAGCTTGGGTGGTGAAAAACTGTTTTTT.

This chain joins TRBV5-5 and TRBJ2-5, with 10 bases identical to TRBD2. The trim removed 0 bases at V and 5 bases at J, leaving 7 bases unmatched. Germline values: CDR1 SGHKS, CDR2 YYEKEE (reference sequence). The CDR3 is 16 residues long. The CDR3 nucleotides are TGTGCCAGCAGCTTGGCCACAGCGGGAGGGCTTGAGACCCAGTACTTC. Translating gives CASSLATAGGLETQYF.

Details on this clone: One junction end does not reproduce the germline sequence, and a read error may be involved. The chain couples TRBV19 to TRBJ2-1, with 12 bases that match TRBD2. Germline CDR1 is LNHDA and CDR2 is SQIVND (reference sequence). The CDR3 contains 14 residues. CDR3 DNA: TGTGCCAGTAGTTCGCGGACTAGCGGGATCCTCGAGCTCTTC. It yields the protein CASSSRTSGILELF.

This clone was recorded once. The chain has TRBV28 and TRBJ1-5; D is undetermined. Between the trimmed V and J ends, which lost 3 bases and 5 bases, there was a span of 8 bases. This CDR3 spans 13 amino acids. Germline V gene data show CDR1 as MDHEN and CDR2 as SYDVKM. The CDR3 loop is CASSFGNYQPQHF. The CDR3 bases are TGTGCCAGCAGTTTTGGTAACTATCAGCCCCAGCATTTT.

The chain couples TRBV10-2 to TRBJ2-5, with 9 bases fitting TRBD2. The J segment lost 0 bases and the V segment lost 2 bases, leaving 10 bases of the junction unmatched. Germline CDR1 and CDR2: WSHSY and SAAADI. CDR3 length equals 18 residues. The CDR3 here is CASSEARSGRQYQETQYF. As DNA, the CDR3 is TGCGCCAGCAGTGAGGCGAGGAGCGGGAGGCAGTACCAAGAGACCCAGTACTTC.

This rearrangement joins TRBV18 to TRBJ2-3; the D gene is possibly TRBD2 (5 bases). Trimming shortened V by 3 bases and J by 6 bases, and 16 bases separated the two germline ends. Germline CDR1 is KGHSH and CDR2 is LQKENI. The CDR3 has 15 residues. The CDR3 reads CASSPNRGAADTQYF. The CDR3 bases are TGTGCCAGCTCACCTAATCGGGGTGCAGCGGATACGCAGTATTTT.

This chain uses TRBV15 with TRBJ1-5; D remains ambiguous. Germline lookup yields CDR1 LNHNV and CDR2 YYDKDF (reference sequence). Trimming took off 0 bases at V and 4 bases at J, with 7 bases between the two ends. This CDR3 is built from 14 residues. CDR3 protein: CATSRDPGNQPQHF. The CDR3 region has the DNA TGTGCCACCAGCAGAGATCCTGGAAATCAGCCCCAGCATTTT.

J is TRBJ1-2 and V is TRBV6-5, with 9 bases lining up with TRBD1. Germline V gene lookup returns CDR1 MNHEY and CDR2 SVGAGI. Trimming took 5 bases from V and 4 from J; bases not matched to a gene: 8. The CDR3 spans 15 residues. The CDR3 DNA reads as TGTGCCAGCAGTCGCCCGGGACAGGGTGGCTATGGCTACACCTTC. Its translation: CASSRPGQGGYGYTF.

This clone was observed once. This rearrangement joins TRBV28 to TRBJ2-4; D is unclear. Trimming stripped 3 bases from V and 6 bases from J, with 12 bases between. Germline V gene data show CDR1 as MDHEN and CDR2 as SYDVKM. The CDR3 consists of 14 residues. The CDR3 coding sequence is TGTGCCAGCAGTTTGGACGTTACCGGAAACATTCAGTACTTC. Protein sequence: CASSLDVTGNIQYF.

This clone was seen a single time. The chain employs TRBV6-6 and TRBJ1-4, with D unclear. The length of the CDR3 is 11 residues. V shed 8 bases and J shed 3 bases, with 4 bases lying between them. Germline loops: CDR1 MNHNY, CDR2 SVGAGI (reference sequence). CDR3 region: CASGPNEKLFF. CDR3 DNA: TGTGCCAGCGGCCCTAATGAAAAACTGTTTTTT.

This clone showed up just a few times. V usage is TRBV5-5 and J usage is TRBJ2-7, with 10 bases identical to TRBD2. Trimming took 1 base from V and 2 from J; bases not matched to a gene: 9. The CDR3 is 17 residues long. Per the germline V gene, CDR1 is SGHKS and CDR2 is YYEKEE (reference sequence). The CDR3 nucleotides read TGTGCCAGCAGCTTGTTGAGCGGGAGGGTTTCCCCCTACGAGCAGTACTTC. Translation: CASSLLSGRVSPYEQYF.